These T cell receptor beta chains were read from a single sample in a study of blood T cell repertoires in COVID-19. TCRdb's copy holds only in-frame clones and misses some; the assay was immunoSEQ multiplex PCR. The table includes approximately 260,000 clones, 70% to 90% detected once. Sequenced material: peripheral blood. These receptors all come from a man aged 18 to 30 with active or convalescent COVID-19. CDR3s include the opening cysteine and the closing phenylalanine or tryptophan. D genes are given only for firm matches.

d_call | j_call | v_call | cdr3_aa
- | TRBJ1-5 | TRBV2 | CATKEGIYQPQHF
- | TRBJ2-1 | TRBV7-2 | CASSLGDTPNEQFF
TRBD1 | TRBJ1-2 | TRBV6-5 | CASSTDRGVYGYTF
- | TRBJ2-1 | TRBV25-1 | CASSAIGTEQFF
TRBD1 | TRBJ1-5 | TRBV3-1/TRBV3-2 | CASSQSGWTGVVSNQPQHF
- | TRBJ1-1 | TRBV28 | CASTRGGGTEAFF
- | TRBJ1-6 | TRBV7-2 | CASSPMTENLGSPLHF
TRBD1 | TRBJ1-1 | TRBV3-1/TRBV3-2 | CASSQTGQGDTEAFF
TRBD1 | TRBJ1-2 | TRBV12-3/TRBV12-4 | CASSRQGDGYTF
- | TRBJ2-7 | TRBV27 | CASSWTASPYEQYF
- | TRBJ1-2 | TRBV30 | CAWNNLNYGYTF
TRBD1 | TRBJ1-3 | TRBV5-6 | CASRPTGGTPGNTIYF
- | TRBJ2-2 | TRBV9 | CASSGSRAPGELFF
- | TRBJ1-2 | TRBV7-9 | CASSSRRGRDGYTF
- | TRBJ1-5 | TRBV6-5 | CASGREVDQPQHF
- | TRBJ2-1 | TRBV4-3 | CASSQGGQGYNEQFF
- | TRBJ2-7 | TRBV5-6 | CASSFQAGRYEQYF
TRBD2 | TRBJ2-3 | TRBV5-1 | CASSLALGLAGGADTQYF
- | TRBJ1-2 | TRBV6-1 | CASSEAYKGMHGYTF
- | TRBJ1-2 | TRBV9 | CASSVTGLEGYTF
TRBD1 | TRBJ2-7 | TRBV6-2/TRBV6-3 | CASSTGTGGDEQYF
- | TRBJ1-1 | TRBV19 | CASSLLQTIEAFF
TRBD1 | TRBJ2-1 | TRBV7-2 | CASTPPGTVYNEQFF
TRBD2 | TRBJ2-2 | TRBV14 | CASSFGLESGELFF
- | TRBJ1-2 | TRBV6-5 | CASSSYRSYGYTF
- | TRBJ1-1 | TRBV28 | CASSPEFDFYYGVSEAFF
- | TRBJ2-7 | TRBV5-1 | CASSLSGAYEQYF
TRBD1 | TRBJ1-2 | TRBV7-8 | CASRANRGQNYGYTF
- | TRBJ1-4 | TRBV4-2 | CASSPGLMAEKLFF
- | TRBJ2-7 | TRBV6-5 | CASSYSGRGGPDEQYF
- | TRBJ1-3 | TRBV18 | CASSPYQGFGNTIYF
TRBD2 | TRBJ2-1 | TRBV4-3 | CASSQGPRTSGRGGYNEQFF
TRBD1 | TRBJ1-4 | TRBV2 | CASNTMRGLNEKLFF
- | TRBJ2-1 | TRBV27 | CASSAGNEQFF
- | TRBJ2-7 | TRBV7-3 | CASSPSLPNEEQYF
TRBD1 | TRBJ2-1 | TRBV6-5 | CASRTGQGFEQFF
- | TRBJ1-2 | TRBV2 | CASSGRGRANYGYTF
- | TRBJ2-2 | TRBV7-7 | CASSSSVLLPRGGGELFF
- | TRBJ1-6 | TRBV3-1/TRBV3-2 | CASSQGEVYNSPLHF
TRBD2 | TRBJ2-3 | TRBV19 | CASSDHRGGSDTQYF